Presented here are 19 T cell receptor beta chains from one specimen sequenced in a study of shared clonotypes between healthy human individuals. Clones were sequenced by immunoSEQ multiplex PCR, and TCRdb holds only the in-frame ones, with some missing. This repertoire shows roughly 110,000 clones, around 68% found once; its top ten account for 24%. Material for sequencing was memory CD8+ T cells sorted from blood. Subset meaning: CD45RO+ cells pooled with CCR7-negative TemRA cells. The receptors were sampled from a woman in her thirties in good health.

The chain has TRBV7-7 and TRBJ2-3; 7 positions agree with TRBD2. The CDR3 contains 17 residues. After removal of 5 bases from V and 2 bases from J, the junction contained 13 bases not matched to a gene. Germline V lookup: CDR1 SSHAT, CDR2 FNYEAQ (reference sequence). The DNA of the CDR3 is TGTGCCAGCAGCCTGCCCCCTAGCGGACACCCCACAGATACGCAGTATTTT. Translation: CASSLPPSGHPTDTQYF. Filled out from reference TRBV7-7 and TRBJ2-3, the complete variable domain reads GAGVSQSPRYKVTKRGQDVTLRCDPISSHATLYWYQQALGQGPEFLTYFNYEAQPDKSGLPSDRFSAERPEGSISTLTIQRTEQRDSAMYRCASSLPPSGHPTDTQYFGPGTRLTVL.

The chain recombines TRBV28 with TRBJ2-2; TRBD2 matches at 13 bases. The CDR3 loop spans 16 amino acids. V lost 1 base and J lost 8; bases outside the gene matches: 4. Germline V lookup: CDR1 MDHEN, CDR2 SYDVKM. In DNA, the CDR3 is TGTGCCAGCAGTTTATACGGGACTAGCGGGACTGGGGAGCTGTTTTTT. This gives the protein CASSLYGTSGTGELFF.

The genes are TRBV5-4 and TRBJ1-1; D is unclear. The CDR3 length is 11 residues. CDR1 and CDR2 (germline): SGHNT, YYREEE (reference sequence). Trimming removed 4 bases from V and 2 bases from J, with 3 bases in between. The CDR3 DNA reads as TGTGCCAGCAGCGTAAACACTGAAGCTTTCTTT. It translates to CASSVNTEAFF.

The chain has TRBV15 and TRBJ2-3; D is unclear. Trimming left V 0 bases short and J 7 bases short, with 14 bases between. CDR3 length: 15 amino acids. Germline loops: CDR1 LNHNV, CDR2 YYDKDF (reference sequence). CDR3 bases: TGTGCCACCAGCAGAGATAGATCACCAGGCAATACGCAGTATTTT. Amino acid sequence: CATSRDRSPGNTQYF. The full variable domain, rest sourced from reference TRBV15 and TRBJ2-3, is DAMVIQNPRYQVTQFGKPVTLSCSQTLNHNVMYWYQQKSSQAPKLLFHYYDKDFNNEADTPDNFQSRRPNTSFCFLDIRSPGLGDTAMYLCATSRDRSPGNTQYFGPGTRLTVL.

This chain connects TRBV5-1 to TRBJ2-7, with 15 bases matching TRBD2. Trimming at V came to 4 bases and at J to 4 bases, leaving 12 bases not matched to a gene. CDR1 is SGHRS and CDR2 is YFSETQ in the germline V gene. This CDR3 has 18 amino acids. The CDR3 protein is CASSEKGLAGGGWYEQYF. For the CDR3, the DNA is TGCGCCAGCAGCGAAAAGGGACTAGCGGGAGGAGGATGGTACGAGCAGTACTTC.

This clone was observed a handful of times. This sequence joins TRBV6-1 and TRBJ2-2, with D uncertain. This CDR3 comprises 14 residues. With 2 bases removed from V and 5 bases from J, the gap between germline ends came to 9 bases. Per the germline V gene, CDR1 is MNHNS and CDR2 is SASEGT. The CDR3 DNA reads TGTGCCAGCAGTGAACTGATAGAGACCGGGGAGCTGTTTTTT. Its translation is CASSELIETGELFF.

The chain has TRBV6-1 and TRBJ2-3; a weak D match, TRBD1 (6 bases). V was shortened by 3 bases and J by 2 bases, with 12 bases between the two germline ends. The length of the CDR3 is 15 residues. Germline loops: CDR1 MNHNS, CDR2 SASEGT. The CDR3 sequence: CASSDQDRATDTQYF. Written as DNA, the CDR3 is TGTGCCAGCAGTGACCAGGACAGAGCCACAGATACGCAGTATTTT.

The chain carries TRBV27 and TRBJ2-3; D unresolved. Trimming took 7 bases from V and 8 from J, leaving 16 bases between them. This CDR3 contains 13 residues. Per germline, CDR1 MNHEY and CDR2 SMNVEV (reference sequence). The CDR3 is CASNPQMSATQYF. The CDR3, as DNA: TGTGCCAGCAACCCTCAGATGTCGGCTACGCAGTATTTT.

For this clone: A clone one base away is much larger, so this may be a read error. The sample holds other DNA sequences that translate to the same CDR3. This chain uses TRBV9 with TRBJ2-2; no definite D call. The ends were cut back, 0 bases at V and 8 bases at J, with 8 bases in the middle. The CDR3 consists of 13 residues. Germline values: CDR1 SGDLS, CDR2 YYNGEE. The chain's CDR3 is CASSVVTTGELFF. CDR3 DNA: TGTGCCAGCAGCGTAGTTACTACTGGGGAGCTGTTTTTT.

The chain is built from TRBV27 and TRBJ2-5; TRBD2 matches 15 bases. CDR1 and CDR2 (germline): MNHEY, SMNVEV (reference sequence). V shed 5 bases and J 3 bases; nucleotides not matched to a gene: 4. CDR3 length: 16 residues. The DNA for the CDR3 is TGTGCCAGCAGTAGGGGACTAGCGGGAGGTAAAGAGACCCAGTACTTC. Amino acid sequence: CASSRGLAGGKETQYF.

CDR3: CAISRDRGPTLTNTGELFF. The CDR3 DNA reads as TGTGCCATCAGTCGGGACAGGGGCCCCACCCTCACGAACACCGGGGAGCTGTTTTTT. The V gene is TRBV10-3, the J gene TRBJ2-2; TRBD1 agrees at 10 bases. This CDR3 spans 19 amino acids. CDR1 and CDR2 (germline): ENHRY, SYGVKD. V lost 5 bases and J lost 0; bases outside the gene matches: 12.

The CDR3: CASSLFLQGTSEKLFF. The DNA of the CDR3 is TGTGCCAGCAGTTTATTTCTGCAGGGAACAAGTGAAAAACTGTTTTTT. The rearrangement uses TRBV28 and TRBJ1-4, with D tentatively TRBD1 (5 bases). V gave up 1 base and J gave up 7 bases, with 16 bases separating them. CDR1 is MDHEN, CDR2 SYDVKM, per germline. The CDR3 loop spans 16 amino acids.

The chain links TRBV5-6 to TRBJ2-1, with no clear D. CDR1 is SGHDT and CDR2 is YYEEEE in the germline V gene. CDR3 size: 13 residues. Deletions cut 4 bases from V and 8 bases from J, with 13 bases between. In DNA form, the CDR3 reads TGTGCCAGCAGCCAGAGGCGGATTTATGAGCAGTTCTTC. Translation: CASSQRRIYEQFF.

The CDR3 protein is CASSLGGYGYTF. The CDR3 nucleotides read TGTGCCAGCAGCTTGGGGGGCTATGGCTACACCTTC. This chain uses TRBV5-6 with TRBJ1-2; D unclear. The germline V gene encodes CDR1 SGHDT and CDR2 YYEEEE. CDR3 length: 12 residues. V was trimmed by 0 bases and J by 4 bases, leaving 4 bases between them.

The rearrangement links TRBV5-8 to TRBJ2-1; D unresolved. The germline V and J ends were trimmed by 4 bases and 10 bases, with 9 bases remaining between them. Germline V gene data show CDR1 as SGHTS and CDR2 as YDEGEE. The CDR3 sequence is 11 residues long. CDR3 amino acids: CASSPRIEQFF. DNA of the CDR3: TGTGCCAGCAGCCCAAGGATAGAGCAGTTCTTC.

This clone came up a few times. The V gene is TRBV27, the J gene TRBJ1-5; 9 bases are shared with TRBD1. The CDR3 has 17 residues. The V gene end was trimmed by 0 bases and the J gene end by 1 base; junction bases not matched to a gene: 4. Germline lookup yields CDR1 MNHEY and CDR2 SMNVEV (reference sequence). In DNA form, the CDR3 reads TGTGCCAGCAGTTTATCAGGGGACAGGGTGAGCAATCAGCCCCAGCATTTT. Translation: CASSLSGDRVSNQPQHF.

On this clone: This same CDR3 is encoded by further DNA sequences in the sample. In nucleotides, the CDR3 is TGTGCCAGCAGCTCCGGGACAGGGATTTACGAGCAGTACTTC. Its translation: CASSSGTGIYEQYF. This chain links TRBV6-5 with TRBJ2-7; 9 nucleotides match TRBD1. The CDR3 covers 14 residues. V shed 6 bases, J shed 4 bases, and the junction held 7 bases outside the gene matches. Germline loops: CDR1 MNHEY, CDR2 SVGAGI.

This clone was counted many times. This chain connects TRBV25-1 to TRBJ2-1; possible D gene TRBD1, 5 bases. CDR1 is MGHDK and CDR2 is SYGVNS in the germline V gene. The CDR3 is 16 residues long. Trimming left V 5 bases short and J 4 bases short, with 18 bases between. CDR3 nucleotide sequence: TGTGCCAGCAGTCCCCGACAGCAAAGGAGTTACAATGAGCAGTTCTTC. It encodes CASSPRQQRSYNEQFF.

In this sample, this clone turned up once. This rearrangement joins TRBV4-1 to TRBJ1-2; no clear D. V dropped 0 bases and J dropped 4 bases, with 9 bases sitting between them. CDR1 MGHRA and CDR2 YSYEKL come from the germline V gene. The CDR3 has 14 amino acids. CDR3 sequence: CASSQEWAGYGYTF. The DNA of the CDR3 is TGCGCCAGCAGCCAAGAGTGGGCGGGCTATGGCTACACCTTC.